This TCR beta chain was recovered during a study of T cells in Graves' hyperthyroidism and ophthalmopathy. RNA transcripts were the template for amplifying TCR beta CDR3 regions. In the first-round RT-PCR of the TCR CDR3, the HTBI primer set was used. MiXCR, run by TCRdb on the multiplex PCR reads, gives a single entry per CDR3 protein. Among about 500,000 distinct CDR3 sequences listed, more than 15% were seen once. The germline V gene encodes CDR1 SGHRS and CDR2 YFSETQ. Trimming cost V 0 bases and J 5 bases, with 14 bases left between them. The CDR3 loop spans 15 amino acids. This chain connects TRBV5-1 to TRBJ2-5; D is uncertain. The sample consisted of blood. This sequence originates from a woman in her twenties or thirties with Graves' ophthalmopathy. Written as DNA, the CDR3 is TGCGCCAGCAGCTTGGTGAGTCCCCGGCGGGAGACCCAGTACTTC. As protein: CASSLVSPRRETQYF.